The 21 T cell receptor beta chains below come from one sample, sequenced in a study of blood T cell repertoires in COVID-19. Assay used: immunoSEQ multiplex PCR; TCRdb lists only in-frame clones, some missing. The table records a few hundred thousand clones, almost 90% of them present only once. Source material: PBMCs or T cells enriched from blood (not recorded which). Source of these receptors: a woman aged 25 to 39 who had been exposed to COVID-19.

The chain is built from TRBV28 and TRBJ1-5; possibly TRBD1 for D (5 bases). CDR1 MDHEN and CDR2 SYDVKM come from the germline V gene. The CDR3 sequence is 16 residues long. Trimming took off 2 bases at V and 2 bases at J, with 13 bases between the two ends. CDR3 sequence (DNA): TGTGCCAGCAGTTTACTAGACAGTCGAGGCAATCAGCCCCAGCATTTT. It is translated as CASSLLDSRGNQPQHF.

The rearrangement uses TRBV12-5 and TRBJ1-2; 7 bases align to TRBD1. The CDR3 is 15 residues long. Trimming removed 2 bases from V and 3 bases from J; junction bases left unmatched: 6. Germline V CDR1 and CDR2: LGHNT, FRNRAP. The CDR3 reads CASGLILQGYYGYTF. In DNA form, the CDR3 reads TGTGCTAGTGGTTTGATCCTACAGGGGTACTATGGCTACACCTTC.

This clone was detected ten times or more. The V call is TRBV28, the J call TRBJ2-5; 7 bases match TRBD2. The CDR3 length is 15 residues. V gave up 6 bases and J gave up 5 bases; unmatched junction bases: 12. Looked up from germline, CDR1 is MDHEN and CDR2 is SYDVKM. This chain's CDR3 is CASRPQTRRGETQYF. CDR3 sequence (DNA): TGTGCCAGCAGGCCGCAGACTAGGCGGGGGGAGACCCAGTACTTC.

The CDR3 sequence: CASSSDRGGEKLFF. The CDR3 DNA sequence: TGTGCCAGCAGTTCAGACAGGGGAGGTGAAAAACTGTTTTTT. V usage is TRBV28 and J usage is TRBJ1-4; 8 bases fit TRBD1. This CDR3 is built from 14 residues. Trimming at V came to 4 bases and at J to 7 bases, leaving 5 bases not matched to a gene. Germline lookup yields CDR1 MDHEN and CDR2 SYDVKM.

This rearrangement joins TRBV9 to TRBJ2-2, with TRBD1 as a possible D gene (6 bases). V gave up 0 bases and J gave up 2 bases, with 23 bases separating them. Germline V gene data show CDR1 as SGDLS and CDR2 as YYNGEE. The CDR3 has 20 amino acids. The CDR3 DNA reads as TGTGCCAGCAGCGTAGCTACTGAGGGGGTCGCCCAGCCCAACACCGGGGAGCTGTTTTTT. Translating gives CASSVATEGVAQPNTGELFF.

V usage is TRBV14 and J usage is TRBJ2-1; 7 nucleotides match TRBD1. The CDR3 has 18 amino acids. V was clipped by 0 bases and J by 4 bases; unmatched bases: 12. The V gene's germline CDR1 is SGHDN and CDR2 FVKESK. CDR3 bases: TGTGCCAGCAGCCAAGAGGGTAGAAGGGGACAGAAGTACAATGAGCAGTTCTTC. This gives the protein CASSQEGRRGQKYNEQFF.

The genes are TRBV28 and TRBJ1-6, with a tentative D call TRBD1 (5 bases). The germline V and J ends were trimmed by 6 bases and 5 bases, with 20 bases remaining between them. The CDR3 has 17 residues. Germline loops: CDR1 MDHEN, CDR2 SYDVKM. The CDR3 here is CASRRQPTVLHNSPLHF. CDR3 in DNA: TGTGCCAGCAGGCGCCAACCGACAGTACTCCATAATTCACCCCTCCACTTT.

The chain is built from TRBV14 and TRBJ2-1, with 8 bases fitting TRBD2. The CDR3 is made up of 14 amino acids. Germline V gives CDR1 SGHDN, CDR2 FVKESK. The J segment lost 6 bases and the V segment lost 3 bases, leaving 4 bases of the junction unmatched. CDR3 protein: CASSQSGSGNEQFF. The CDR3 DNA sequence: TGTGCCAGCAGCCAGAGCGGGAGTGGCAATGAGCAGTTCTTC.

The chain couples TRBV4-1 to TRBJ2-7; weak D call: TRBD2 (7 bases). CDR3 length: 18 residues. Trimming shortened V by 0 bases and J by 2 bases, and 20 bases separated the two germline ends. Germline V lookup: CDR1 MGHRA, CDR2 YSYEKL. As DNA, the CDR3 is TGCGCCAGCAGCCAAGAAGGGATTGGGGGGGCGAGGACCTACGAGCAGTACTTC. This codes for CASSQEGIGGARTYEQYF.

V and J are TRBV27 and TRBJ2-3; D call uncertain. V gave up 6 bases and J gave up 5 bases, with 6 bases separating them. The CDR3 is made up of 11 amino acids. CDR1 is MNHEY and CDR2 is SMNVEV in the germline V gene (reference sequence). The CDR3 DNA reads TGTGCCAGCAGCCTGAGAGATACGCAGTATTTT. It encodes CASSLRDTQYF.

The rearrangement uses TRBV20-1 and TRBJ2-7; D might be TRBD1 (6 bases). The CDR3 length is 13 residues. Germline assignment: CDR1 DFQATT and CDR2 SNEGSKA (reference sequence). Trimming cost V 3 bases and J 3 bases, with 12 bases left between them. The CDR3 region has the DNA TGCAGTGCTAGTCAGGGGATCAACTACGAGCAGTACTTC. Amino acid sequence: CSASQGINYEQYF.

The sample holds many counts of this clone. The gene calls are TRBV2 and TRBJ1-3; 8 bases align to TRBD1. CDR1 is SNHLY, CDR2 FYNNEI, per germline. The trim removed 9 bases at V and 0 bases at J, leaving 4 bases unmatched. This CDR3 has 14 residues. CDR3 residues: CARSQGDSGNTIYF. The CDR3 DNA sequence: TGTGCCAGATCACAGGGGGACTCTGGAAACACCATATATTTT.

The chain uses TRBV11-3 and TRBJ2-1; D unresolved. V dropped 5 bases and J dropped 5 bases, with 13 bases sitting between them. CDR3 size: 14 residues. The germline gives CDR1 SGHNT, CDR2 YENEEA. In DNA, the CDR3 is TGTGCCAGCAGCCCCGTTGGGCCGGACAATGAGCAGTTCTTC. Translation gives CASSPVGPDNEQFF.

This chain uses TRBV7-9 with TRBJ2-2; 14 bases are a match to TRBD2. Per germline, CDR1 SEHNR and CDR2 FQNEAQ (reference sequence). The CDR3 covers 17 residues. The V gene end was trimmed by 5 bases and the J gene end by 6 bases; junction bases not matched to a gene: 8. The CDR3 spells CASSVLTSGRVSGELFF. The CDR3 nucleotides read TGTGCCAGCAGCGTTCTGACTAGCGGGAGGGTGTCCGGGGAGCTGTTTTTT. The whole variable domain, filled in from reference TRBV7-9 and TRBJ2-2, reads DTGVSQNPRHKITKRGQNVTFRCDPISEHNRLYWYRQTLGQGPEFLTYFQNEAQLEKSRLLSDRFSAERPKGSFSTLEIQRTEQGDSAMYLCASSVLTSGRVSGELFFGEGSRLTVL.

J is TRBJ1-2 and V is TRBV7-9; 7 bases line up with TRBD1. Germline-derived CDR1 and CDR2 are SEHNR and FQNEAQ (reference sequence). The CDR3 runs to 14 residues. After removal of 6 bases from V and 2 bases from J, the junction contained 6 bases not matched to a gene. CDR3 nucleotide sequence: TGTGCCAGCAGTGAGTCGACAGGGAACTATGGCTACACCTTC. As protein: CASSESTGNYGYTF. Variable domain in full (rest from reference TRBV7-9 and TRBJ1-2): DTGVSQNPRHKITKRGQNVTFRCDPISEHNRLYWYRQTLGQGPEFLTYFQNEAQLEKSRLLSDRFSAERPKGSFSTLEIQRTEQGDSAMYLCASSESTGNYGYTFGSGTRLTVV.

The rearrangement uses TRBV28 and TRBJ2-1, with D uncertain. The V gene's germline CDR1 is MDHEN and CDR2 SYDVKM. Trimming took off 3 bases at V and 7 bases at J, with 10 bases between the two ends. The CDR3 runs to 13 residues. The CDR3 DNA follows: TGTGCCAGCAGTTTTGGCAGTTTTAATGAGCAGTTCTTC. This gives the protein CASSFGSFNEQFF. Looking up the rest from reference TRBV28 and TRBJ2-1 gives the full variable domain: DVKVTQSSRYLVKRTGEKVFLECVQDMDHENMFWYRQDPGLGLRLIYFSYDVKMKEKGDIPEGYSVSREKKERFSLILESASTNQTSMYLCASSFGSFNEQFFGPGTRLTVL.

The chain joins TRBV28 to TRBJ1-2; no clear D. The CDR3 covers 12 residues. Trimming shortened V by 6 bases and J by 0 bases, and 5 bases separated the two germline ends. Germline loops: CDR1 MDHEN, CDR2 SYDVKM. CDR3: CASSSPNYGYTF. The DNA for the CDR3 is TGTGCCAGCAGCTCCCCTAACTATGGCTACACCTTC.

The chain couples TRBV30 to TRBJ2-7; 12 bases map to TRBD2. This CDR3 is built from 17 residues. CDR1 and CDR2 from the germline V gene are GTSNPN and SVGIG (reference sequence). J gave up 2 bases and V 0 bases, and 8 bases lay outside the gene matches. CDR3 coding DNA: TGTGCCTGGAGTGTAGAAAGGACTAGCGGGACCCCCTACGAGCAGTACTTC. Translating gives CAWSVERTSGTPYEQYF. Full variable domain (rest looked up from reference TRBV30 and TRBJ2-7): SQTIHQWPATLVQPVGSPLSLECTVEGTSNPNLYWYRQAAGRGLQLLFYSVGIGQISSEVPQNLSASRPQDRQFILSSKKLLLSDSGFYLCAWSVERTSGTPYEQYFGPGTRLTVT.

This clone was seen just once. The chain has TRBV18 and TRBJ2-2; 8 positions agree with TRBD2. This CDR3 has 16 residues. Germline V gene sequence: CDR1 KGHSH, CDR2 LQKENI. Unmatched junction bases numbered 8, after V lost 2 bases and J lost 6 bases. The CDR3 nucleotides are TGTGCCAGCTCACCAGCCACGGGAGGGCGCGCCGGGGAGCTGTTTTTT. This encodes CASSPATGGRAGELFF.

The V gene is TRBV2, the J gene TRBJ2-3; 10 bases fit TRBD1. Germline values: CDR1 SNHLY, CDR2 FYNNEI. This CDR3 contains 18 residues. The V segment lost 5 bases and the J segment 2 bases; nucleotides outside the gene matches: 13. CDR3 amino acids: CASSLPGQGSRVTDTQYF. The CDR3 region has the DNA TGTGCCAGCAGTCTACCGGGACAGGGGTCCAGAGTCACAGATACGCAGTATTTT.

This chain joins TRBV11-3 and TRBJ2-7; 8 nucleotides agree with TRBD1. The CDR3 sequence is 13 residues long. Germline CDR1 is SGHNT and CDR2 is YENEEA. Trimming removed 4 bases from V and 2 bases from J; junction bases left unmatched: 1. The CDR3 DNA sequence: TGTGCCAGCAGCTCGGACAGGGCCTACGAGCAGTACTTC. Amino acids: CASSSDRAYEQYF.